These 32 T cell receptor beta chains were all obtained from the same sample, sequenced in a study of blood T cells in healthy people across ages. It was with a sample-barcoded 5' primer and a J-beta primer mix that a second PCR of roughly 7 to 12 cycles was run. TCRdb redid the calling of the 5' RACE reads with MiXCR, one entry per CDR3 protein. The table has about 1.6 million distinct CDR3 sequences, 30% to 35% seen once. The sample was blood. These receptors originate from a woman in her 30s in good health.

This clonotype was counted only a few times. This sequence joins TRBV6-5 and TRBJ2-7; perhaps D is TRBD1 or TRBD2 (5 bases each). This CDR3 comprises 14 residues. In germline, CDR1 is MNHEY, CDR2 SVGAGI. Trimming pared 2 bases from V and 8 bases from J, leaving 16 bases between. CDR3 sequence (DNA): TGTGCCAGCAGTTACCTAGCCTCCCCGGGACAGCAGTACTTC. It yields the protein CASSYLASPGQQYF.

The chain combines TRBV3-1 with TRBJ2-5, with D perhaps TRBD2 (5 bases). The ends were cut back, 0 bases at V and 6 bases at J, with 14 bases in the middle. The CDR3 has 15 amino acids. CDR1 is LGHDT and CDR2 is YNNKEL in the germline V gene (reference sequence). CDR3 nucleotide sequence: TGTGCCAGCAGCCAAGATCCTAGCCCCTCGAAGACCCAGTACTTC. This gives the protein CASSQDPSPSKTQYF.

This chain uses TRBV10-2 with TRBJ2-7; 11 positions agree with TRBD2. The CDR3 has 16 residues. The germline V gene encodes CDR1 WSHSY and CDR2 SAAADI. V gave up 2 bases and J gave up 3 bases; unmatched junction bases: 6. Here the CDR3 reads CASSENLLAGDYEQYF. DNA for the CDR3: TGCGCCAGCAGTGAGAACTTACTAGCGGGGGACTACGAGCAGTACTTC.

DNA for the CDR3: TGTGCCAGCAGTTTATCTAGCGTCCACGAGCAGTACTTC. Its protein is CASSLSSVHEQYF. V usage is TRBV27 and J usage is TRBJ2-7; TRBD2 might be the D (5 bases). Trimming took off 0 bases at V and 5 bases at J, with 8 bases between the two ends. This CDR3 has 13 amino acids. Germline CDR1 reads MNHEY; CDR2 reads SMNVEV (reference sequence).

The chain couples TRBV27 to TRBJ2-7, with D unclear. This CDR3 is built from 14 residues. Germline CDR1 and CDR2: MNHEY and SMNVEV (reference sequence). The V end was cut by 6 bases, the J end by 1 base, with 13 bases between. The CDR3 loop is CASSPNGPSYEQYF. The CDR3 coding sequence is TGTGCCAGCAGCCCGAACGGGCCATCCTACGAGCAGTACTTC.

There are a few counts of this clonotype. The chain combines TRBV29-1 with TRBJ2-2; D is possibly TRBD1 or TRBD2 (5 bases each). This CDR3 is 14 amino acids long. Germline lookup yields CDR1 SQVTM and CDR2 ANQGSEA. The CDR3 sequence: CTVTAGTPTGELFF. The CDR3 DNA reads as TGCACCGTAACTGCCGGGACCCCGACCGGGGAGCTGTTTTTT.

This clonotype showed up just a few times. The chain couples TRBV27 to TRBJ2-7; D perhaps matches TRBD1 (5 bases). Germline CDR1 reads MNHEY; CDR2 reads SMNVEV (reference sequence). This CDR3 spans 15 amino acids. The V end was cut by 3 bases, the J end by 3 bases, with 15 bases between. This CDR3 is CASSFQGGSSYEQYF. The CDR3 DNA follows: TGTGCCAGCAGTTTTCAGGGTGGGTCAAGCTACGAGCAGTACTTC.

This clonotype occurred a few times. The chain couples TRBV20-1 to TRBJ2-5; D is unresolved. Germline lookup yields CDR1 DFQATT and CDR2 SNEGSKA (reference sequence). Trimming removed 6 bases from V and 4 bases from J, with 18 bases in between. The CDR3 loop spans 14 amino acids. The CDR3 nucleotides read TGCAGTGCGTACCTTGGAACCGGACGAGAGACCCAGTACTTC. Residues: CSAYLGTGRETQYF.

With respect to this clonotype: The junction departs from germline at one end; a sequencing error may be responsible. The V gene is TRBV27, the J gene TRBJ1-5; D unresolved. CDR3 size: 14 residues. The germline CDR1 and CDR2 sequences are MNHEY and SMNVEV (reference sequence). For the CDR3, the DNA is TGTGCCAGCGCTCCGGGTACCGCTAATCAGCCCCGGCATTTT. Translating gives CASAPGTANQPRHF.

The rearrangement uses TRBV2 and TRBJ2-7; D uncertain. Trimming removed 1 base at V and 0 bases at J, with 7 bases between. This CDR3 has 14 amino acids. Germline loops: CDR1 SNHLY, CDR2 FYNNEI. The CDR3 sequence is CASSEGRLSYEQYF. Here the CDR3 DNA reads TGTGCCAGCAGTGAAGGCCGCCTCTCCTACGAGCAGTACTTC.

This clonotype was counted a few times. This sequence joins TRBV28 and TRBJ2-7, with D possibly being TRBD1 or TRBD2 (5 bases each). Germline V CDR1 and CDR2: MDHEN, SYDVKM. This CDR3 has 15 residues. The germline V and J ends were trimmed by 7 bases and 2 bases, with 18 bases remaining between them. The DNA for the CDR3 is TGTGCCAGCACCTCTCCCGGGACGACGACCTACGAGCAGTACTTC. Translation: CASTSPGTTTYEQYF.

There are many counts of this clonotype. This chain links TRBV15 with TRBJ2-1, with TRBD2 matching 7 bases. Germline V gene lookup returns CDR1 LNHNV and CDR2 YYDKDF (reference sequence). The CDR3 covers 16 residues. Losses at the gene ends were 0 bases for V and 6 bases for J; bases not matched to a gene: 8. In nucleotides, the CDR3 is TGTGCCACCAGCAGAGAGGCGGGAGAAATAATCAATGAGCAGTTCTTC. Translated, it gives CATSREAGEIINEQFF.

The V and J genes are TRBV7-6 and TRBJ2-1; a possible D gene is TRBD2 (6 bases). The J call could be wrong; TRBJ2-7 is a better fit for the DNA end. The CDR3 covers 16 residues. Germline V gene sequence: CDR1 SGHVS, CDR2 FNYEAQ. Written as DNA, the CDR3 is TGTGCCAGCAGCTTACGGATCGGGAGCTCCTACAATGAGCAGTACTTC. Translating gives CASSLRIGSSYNEQYF.

This chain uses TRBV5-8 with TRBJ2-1; maybe TRBD1 (6 bases). Germline CDR1 SGHTS, CDR2 YDEGEE. This CDR3 contains 14 residues. Trimming left V 2 bases short and J 5 bases short, with 11 bases between. CDR3 in amino acids: CASSLGQPNNEQFF. The DNA for the CDR3 is TGTGCCAGCAGCTTAGGACAGCCAAACAATGAGCAGTTCTTC.

The chain recombines TRBV3-1 with TRBJ2-1; TRBD2 matches 7 bases. The CDR3 runs 16 residues. V dropped 3 bases and J dropped 2; count of bases not matched to a gene: 7. Per germline, CDR1 LGHDT and CDR2 YNNKEL (reference sequence). CDR3 region: CASSHSSSGTYNEQFF. CDR3 DNA sequence: TGTGCCAGCAGCCACTCCTCTAGCGGAACCTACAATGAGCAGTTCTTC.

This clonotype was counted between two and nine times. This rearrangement joins TRBV2 to TRBJ2-1; TRBD2 matches 9 bases. Looked up from germline, CDR1 is SNHLY and CDR2 is FYNNEI. V was clipped by 2 bases and J by 6 bases; unmatched bases: 11. The CDR3 extends over 17 amino acids. The CDR3 protein is CASSESLAGDDGNEQFF. CDR3 nucleotides: TGTGCCAGCAGTGAATCATTAGCGGGAGACGATGGCAATGAGCAGTTCTTC.

The V gene is TRBV27, the J gene TRBJ2-7; maybe TRBD2 (6 bases). Germline CDR1 and CDR2: MNHEY and SMNVEV (reference sequence). The CDR3 contains 13 residues. V was pared by 8 bases and J by 3 bases, with 14 bases between. CDR3 nucleotides: TGTGCCAGCCGCCAGTGGGGAGGCTACGAGCAGTACTTC. Amino acids: CASRQWGGYEQYF.

The V call is TRBV20-1, the J call TRBJ2-1; D remains ambiguous. CDR3 length: 14 residues. V gave up 5 bases and J gave up 1 base, with 12 bases separating them. CDR1 DFQATT and CDR2 SNEGSKA come from the germline V gene (reference sequence). CDR3 DNA sequence: TGCAGTGCTCATCGAGCTAGGTCCTACAATGAGCAGTTCTTC. It codes for CSAHRARSYNEQFF.

This clonotype turned up a few times. The chain is built from TRBV4-2 and TRBJ1-2, with a possible D match to TRBD1 (6 bases). Germline CDR1 and CDR2: LGHNA and YNFKEQ. Trimming removed 4 bases at V and 8 bases at J, with 14 bases between. This CDR3 spans 13 amino acids. As DNA, the CDR3 is TGTGCCAGCAGCCGGCCCGCTCAGGGGGGCTACACCTTC. Amino acids: CASSRPAQGGYTF.

This clonotype occurred a few times. This sequence joins TRBV12-3 or TRBV12-4 and TRBJ2-1; a weak D match, TRBD2 (5 bases). The CDR3 has 12 amino acids. V gave up 4 bases and J gave up 12 bases, with 13 bases separating them. In DNA form, the CDR3 reads TGTGCCAGCAGTTACATGGTCGGAGGGCAGTTCTTC. This sequence encodes CASSYMVGGQFF.

The chain has TRBV12-3 or TRBV12-4 and TRBJ2-7, with 10 bases fitting TRBD1. There are 13 residues in the CDR3. V lost 6 bases to trimming and J lost 6 bases; unmatched junction nucleotides: 5. The CDR3 DNA follows: TGTGCCAGCAGGATGACAGGGGGCGGCGAGCAGTACTTC. Translation gives CASRMTGGGEQYF.

The chain employs TRBV20-1 and TRBJ2-1; D is perhaps TRBD1 or TRBD2 (5 bases each). The J call may be in error: the DNA end matches TRBJ2-7 better. From germline, CDR1 is DFQATT and CDR2 SNEGSKA (reference sequence). The CDR3 totals 14 residues. The CDR3 coding sequence is TGCAGTGCTAGAGGCCTCGAGGGGAACTACGAGCAGTACTTC. Translation gives CSARGLEGNYEQYF.

The chain uses TRBV5-1 and TRBJ2-4; TRBD2 might be the D (6 bases). Germline values: CDR1 SGHRS, CDR2 YFSETQ. V was trimmed by 5 bases and J by 13 bases, leaving 19 bases between them. CDR3 size: 13 residues. The CDR3 protein is CASRGTPSRGQYF. The CDR3 DNA reads as TGCGCCAGCAGAGGGACTCCGTCCCGAGGGCAGTACTTC.

Details on this clonotype: This clone may be a read error of a much larger clone one base away. The CDR3 here is CAGSSDITDTQYF. CDR3 DNA: TGTGCCGGCAGCTCGGACATCACAGATACGCAGTATTTT. The rearrangement links TRBV5-5 to TRBJ2-3, with TRBD1 as a possible D gene (5 bases). Germline CDR1 SGHKS, CDR2 YYEKEE (reference sequence). The CDR3 is made up of 13 amino acids.

The J gene is TRBJ1-2, the V gene TRBV7-8; no reliable D call. Trimming cost V 5 bases and J 8 bases, with 15 bases left between them. CDR3 length equals 13 residues. The germline gives CDR1 SGHVS, CDR2 FQNEAQ. The CDR3 protein is CASSPVGVSGYTF. CDR3 sequence (DNA): TGTGCCAGCAGCCCCGTCGGAGTCAGCGGCTACACCTTC.

Notes on this clonotype: The junction departs from the called germline gene at one end, perhaps through a read error. This chain connects TRBV5-1 to TRBJ2-5, with a weak D call TRBD1 (6 bases). Germline CDR1 reads SGHRS; CDR2 reads YFSETQ. This CDR3 contains 14 residues. The CDR3 protein is CASSLGWDKETRYF. CDR3 nucleotides: TGCGCCAGCAGCTTGGGTTGGGACAAAGAGACCCGGTACTTC.

V gene TRBV18 combines with J gene TRBJ1-1; D is ambiguous. V lost 10 bases, J lost 0 bases, and 12 bases lay in between. This CDR3 has 13 amino acids. Germline-derived CDR1 and CDR2 are KGHSH and LQKENI. CDR3 loop: CATSDTMNTEAFF. The CDR3 DNA is TGTGCCACCAGTGACACTATGAACACTGAAGCTTTCTTT.

This chain connects TRBV11-2 to TRBJ2-5, with 7 bases aligning to TRBD2. The CDR3 length is 16 residues. Per the germline V gene, CDR1 is SGHAT and CDR2 is FQNNGV. Germline trimming cut 7 bases from V and 5 bases from J; bases unmatched to any gene: 16. The CDR3 DNA follows: TGTGCCAGCACAGTTAGCGGGCCCACCAGAGGGGAGACCCAGTACTTC. It specifies CASTVSGPTRGETQYF.

This chain joins TRBV20-1 and TRBJ2-5; 12 positions agree with TRBD2. The J call is doubtful: the DNA matches TRBJ2-7 better. There are 14 residues in the CDR3. The germline gives CDR1 DFQATT, CDR2 SNEGSKA (reference sequence). The CDR3 DNA reads as TGCAGTGCTGTTCCACTAGCGGGAGGTCACGAGCAGTACTTC. It translates to CSAVPLAGGHEQYF.

The chain is built from TRBV7-2 and TRBJ2-3, with 7 bases aligning to TRBD1. V gave up 1 base and J gave up 6 bases; unmatched junction bases: 13. The V gene's germline CDR1 is SGHTA and CDR2 FQGNSA. The length of the CDR3 is 17 residues. DNA of the CDR3: TGTGCCAGCAGCTTAGTAGGCACAGGGGCTGCACAGGATACGCAGTATTTT. This encodes CASSLVGTGAAQDTQYF.

The gene calls are TRBV20-1 and TRBJ2-1, with D unclear. The germline V and J ends were trimmed by 3 bases and 7 bases, with 16 bases remaining between them. In germline, CDR1 is DFQATT, CDR2 SNEGSKA (reference sequence). The CDR3 consists of 14 residues. The CDR3 loop reads CSARRTPARNEQFF. The CDR3 nucleotides are TGCAGTGCTAGGCGGACCCCCGCGAGGAATGAGCAGTTCTTC.

In regard to this clonotype: A clone one base away is much larger, so this may be a read error. The CDR3 DNA is TGTGCCAGCAGTTTTTTGGGCTCTGGGGCCAACGTCCCGACTTTC. It translates to CASSFLGSGANVPTF. The V and J genes are TRBV12-3 or TRBV12-4 and TRBJ2-6; perhaps TRBD1 as D (5 bases). The CDR3 consists of 15 residues.